This TCR beta chain was identified during a study of blood T cells in healthy people across ages. General study results and limits: It was the long-lived donors that had more naive CD4+ cells and higher diversity than aged donors. With age, beta diversity per million T cells declined roughly linearly, significantly by approximately 40. Shifts in expanded clonotypes may have been confounded by donor CMV status, which was unknown. Naive T cell percentage by flow cytometry tracked strongly with beta diversity.

Concerning this clonotype itself: Its antigen is unidentified.

With a J-beta primer mix and a sample-barcoded 5' primer, a second PCR ran roughly 6 to 11 cycles. Via MiXCR, TCRdb re-called the 5' RACE reads, giving one row per CDR3 protein. Among about 830,000 distinct CDR3 sequences listed, 60% to 80% were seen once. Germline V gives CDR1 MNHNS, CDR2 SASEGT. The CDR3 covers 12 residues. V was trimmed by 4 bases and J by 4 bases, leaving 8 bases between them. The origin of this receptor is a man under 40 in good health. Specimen: blood. This chain uses TRBV6-1 with TRBJ2-7; unclear D gene. CDR3 nucleotides: TGTGCCAGCAGTGCAAATTGGTACGAGCAGTACTTC. Protein product: CASSANWYEQYF.